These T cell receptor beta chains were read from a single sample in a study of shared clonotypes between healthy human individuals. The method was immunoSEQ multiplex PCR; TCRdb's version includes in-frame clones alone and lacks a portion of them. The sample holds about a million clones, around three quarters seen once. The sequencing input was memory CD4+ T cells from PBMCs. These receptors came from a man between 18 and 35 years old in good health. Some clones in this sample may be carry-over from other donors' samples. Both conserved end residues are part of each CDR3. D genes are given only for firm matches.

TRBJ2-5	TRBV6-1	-	CASREGTLYEETQYF
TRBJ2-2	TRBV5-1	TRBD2	CASSPLPGLAGGPMGGELFF
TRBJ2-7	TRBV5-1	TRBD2	CASWEGRGVSYEQYF
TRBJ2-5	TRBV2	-	CASRRTREETQYF
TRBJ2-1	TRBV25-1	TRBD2	CASSEPLGQGTSNEQFF
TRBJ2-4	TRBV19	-	CASSHTGSLAKNIQYF
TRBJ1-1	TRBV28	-	CASSLFRDTEAFF
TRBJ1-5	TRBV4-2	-	CASSQSSGQPQHF
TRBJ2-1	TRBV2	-	CASSDIFRNEQFF
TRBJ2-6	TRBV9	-	CASSVGSGVGANVLTF
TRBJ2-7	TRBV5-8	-	CASSRGHSYEQYF
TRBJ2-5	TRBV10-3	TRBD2	CAISESGLAGSEGRRETQYF
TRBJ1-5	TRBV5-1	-	CASSPGPEQQPQHF
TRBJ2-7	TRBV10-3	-	CAISDQGREQYF
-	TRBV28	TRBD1	CASSKPGQGSYEQYF
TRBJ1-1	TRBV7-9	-	CASSSTGGHTEAFF
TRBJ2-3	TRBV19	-	CASSISRASSTDTQYF
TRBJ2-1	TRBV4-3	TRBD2	CASSQPGGGYNEQFF
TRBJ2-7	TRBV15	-	CATSRPQGTLYEQYF
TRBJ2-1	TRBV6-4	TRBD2	CASSDSGLANNEQFF
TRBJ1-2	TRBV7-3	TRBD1	CASSSDRGSYGYTF
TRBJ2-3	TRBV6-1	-	CASSELEAAHTQYF
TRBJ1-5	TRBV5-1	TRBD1	CASRDGTGRGQPQHF
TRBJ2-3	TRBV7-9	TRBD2	CASSSVAGRVTDTQYF
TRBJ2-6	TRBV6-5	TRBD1	CASSETGDGANVLTF
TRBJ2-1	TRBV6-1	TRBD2	CASTPWGGRYNEQFF
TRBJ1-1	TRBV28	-	CAILLNTEAFF
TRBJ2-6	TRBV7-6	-	CASSSILSEGSPGGANVLTF
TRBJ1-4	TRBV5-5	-	CASSSDARPATNEKLFF
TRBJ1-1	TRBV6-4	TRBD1	CASRWVPTGGRETEAFF
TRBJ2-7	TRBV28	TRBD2	CASTPSGTRVYEQYF
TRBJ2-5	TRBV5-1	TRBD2	CASRRGTSGQETQYF
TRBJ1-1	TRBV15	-	CATSRDPNTEAFF
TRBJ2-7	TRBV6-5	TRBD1	CASSYYRGPYEQYF
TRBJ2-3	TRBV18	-	CASSPRAGDPQYF
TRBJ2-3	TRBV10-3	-	CAISDSGSTDTQYF
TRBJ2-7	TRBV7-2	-	CASSPGTHYEQYF
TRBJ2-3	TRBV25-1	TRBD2	CASRRAGADTQYF
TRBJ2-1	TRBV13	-	CASSLRGVEQFF
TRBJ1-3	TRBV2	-	CASSSERANTIYF